The sample holds a few counts of the clone carrying this T cell receptor (beta chain). What it binds is unknown. These data are taken from a study of beta chain features in type 1 diabetes. About the research overall: Sorted cell examination encompassed over 90 million cells across all samples.

The investigators reverse transcribed all of the isolated RNA, so they sequenced expressed TCRB transcripts. TCRdb keeps only in-frame clones here, not all; method: immunoSEQ multiplex PCR. Among 200,000 to 250,000 clones, roughly 13% were seen once, and the ten largest hold around 0.019%. A sort by CD45RO/CCR7/CD25/CD127/CD95/CD27 yielded CD4+ naive, central memory, regulatory and stem cell-like memory cells. Whole-study findings and limits: People with Type 1 diabetes carried modestly yet significantly shorter TCRB CDR3s in all four CD4+ subsets.

The sequence came from a man aged 25 to 40 with type 1 diabetes. The sample consisted of naive CD4+ T cells from blood.

This CDR3 is CASSATGSGYTF. In DNA, the CDR3 is TGTGCCAGCAGTGCTACAGGGAGCGGCTACACCTTC. This chain joins TRBV25-1 and TRBJ1-2; D might be TRBD1 (6 bases). This CDR3 has 12 amino acids. The V and J ends lost 4 bases and 8 bases respectively, with 11 bases between them. Germline assignment: CDR1 MGHDK and CDR2 SYGVNS.